This TCR beta chain was profiled in a study of T cell clones after liver transplantation. For the study at large: Samples came from ITN030ST, which attempted immunosuppression withdrawal within 2 years of liver transplantation. Points from the study as a whole: These preliminary findings come from unstandardized post-transplant sampling times.

CD3+CD4+ and CD3+CD8+ cells were FACS-sorted from thawed unstimulated PBMCs. This clone was picked up a small number of times. Its antigen remains unknown. The same CDR3 also results from other DNA sequences found in this sample. The method was immunoSEQ multiplex PCR; TCRdb's version includes in-frame clones alone and lacks a portion of them. Of about 11,000 clones listed, less than 80% are singletons. CDR3 length equals 14 residues. Trimming removed 7 bases from V and 1 base from J, with 13 bases in between. Germline CDR1 is SQVTM and CDR2 is ANQGSEA. The chain uses TRBV29-1 and TRBJ2-2; the D gene is possibly TRBD1 (6 bases). This clonotype was obtained from a human patient who received a liver transplant. Some T cells may be supplied by the graft donor. The sequenced sample was CD4+ T cells from blood, obtained around 33 months after liver transplant. The CDR3 DNA follows: TGCAGCGCCCAGACAGGCTTGAACACCGGGGAGCTGTTTTTT. This encodes CSAQTGLNTGELFF.